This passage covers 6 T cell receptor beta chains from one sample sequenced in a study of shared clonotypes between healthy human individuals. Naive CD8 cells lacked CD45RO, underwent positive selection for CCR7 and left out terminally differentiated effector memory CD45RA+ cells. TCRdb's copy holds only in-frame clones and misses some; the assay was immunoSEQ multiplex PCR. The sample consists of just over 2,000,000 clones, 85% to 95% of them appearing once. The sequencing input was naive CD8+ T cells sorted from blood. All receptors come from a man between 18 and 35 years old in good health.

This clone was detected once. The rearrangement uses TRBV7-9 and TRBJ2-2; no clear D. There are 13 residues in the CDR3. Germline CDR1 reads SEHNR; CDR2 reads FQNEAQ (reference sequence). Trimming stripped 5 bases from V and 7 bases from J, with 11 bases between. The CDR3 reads CASSTRVDGELFF. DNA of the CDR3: TGTGCCAGCAGCACCCGGGTCGACGGGGAGCTGTTTTTT.

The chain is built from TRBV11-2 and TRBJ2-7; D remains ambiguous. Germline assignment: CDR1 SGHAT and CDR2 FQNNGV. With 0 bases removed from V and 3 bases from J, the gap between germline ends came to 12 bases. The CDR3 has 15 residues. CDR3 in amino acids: CASSLDPSKGYEQYF. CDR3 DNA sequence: TGTGCCAGCAGCTTAGATCCAAGCAAGGGCTACGAGCAGTACTTC.

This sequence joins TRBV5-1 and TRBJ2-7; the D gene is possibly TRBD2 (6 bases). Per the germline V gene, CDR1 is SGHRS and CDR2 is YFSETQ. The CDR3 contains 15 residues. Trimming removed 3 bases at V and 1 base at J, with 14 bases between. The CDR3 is CASSYSGLTSYEQYF. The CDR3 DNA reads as TGCGCCAGCAGCTACAGCGGGCTTACTTCCTACGAGCAGTACTTC.

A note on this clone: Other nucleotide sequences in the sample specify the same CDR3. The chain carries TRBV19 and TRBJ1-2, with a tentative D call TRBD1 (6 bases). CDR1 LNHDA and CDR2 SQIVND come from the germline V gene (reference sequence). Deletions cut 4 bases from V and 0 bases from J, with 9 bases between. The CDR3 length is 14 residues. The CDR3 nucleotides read TGTGCCAGTAGTACATGGGACACTAACTATGGCTACACCTTC. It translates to CASSTWDTNYGYTF.

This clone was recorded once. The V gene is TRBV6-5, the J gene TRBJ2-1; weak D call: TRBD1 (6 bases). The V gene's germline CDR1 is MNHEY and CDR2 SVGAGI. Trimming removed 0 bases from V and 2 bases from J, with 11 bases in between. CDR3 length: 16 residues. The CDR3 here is CASSYSMGDTYNEQFF. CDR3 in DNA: TGTGCCAGCAGTTACTCGATGGGGGACACCTACAATGAGCAGTTCTTC.

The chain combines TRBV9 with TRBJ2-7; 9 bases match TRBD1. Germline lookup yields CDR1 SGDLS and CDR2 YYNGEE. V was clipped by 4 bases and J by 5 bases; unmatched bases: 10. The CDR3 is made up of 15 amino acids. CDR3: CASSQTGGSFDEQYF. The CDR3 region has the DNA TGTGCCAGCAGCCAAACAGGGGGCTCTTTCGACGAGCAGTACTTC.